What follows is one TCR beta chain and its context. The antigen remains unidentified. Germline V gene lookup returns CDR1 GTSNPN and CDR2 SVGIG (reference sequence). The V segment lost 4 bases and the J segment 2 bases; nucleotides outside the gene matches: 3. The CDR3 loop spans 14 amino acids. This entry is derived from a study of cytomegalovirus exposure and HLA in healthy donors. Primers for the PCR totalled 60 Vbeta and 13 Jbeta. The repertoire was sequenced with immunoSEQ multiplex PCR; TCRdb's copy has only in-frame clones and lacks some. The data hold roughly 150,000 clones, with less than 65% observed a single time. Whole-study findings and limits: Later on, an analysis showed TCR association rates differing by HLA locus, with DRB1 the most and HLA-C the fewest. The study listed around 150 cytomegalovirus-associated TCR beta chains. Immune exposure was documented only through CMV serostatus. A few V segments could not be told apart, such as TRBV6-2 and TRBV6-3, and were left out.

The receptor's source is a woman in her 30s in good health and CMV-seropositive. The sequencing input was PBMCs. The chain is built from TRBV30 and TRBJ2-3; 10 bases map to TRBD2. The CDR3 nucleotides are TGTGCCTGGACGCTAGCGGGGGACACAGATACGCAGTATTTT. Translated: CAWTLAGDTDTQYF.